The 21 T cell receptor beta chains given below trace back to one sample, sequenced in a study of blood T cell repertoires in COVID-19. The repertoire was sequenced with immunoSEQ multiplex PCR; TCRdb's copy has only in-frame clones and lacks some. Of around 97,000 clones listed, 82% are singletons. The sample consisted of peripheral blood. All receptors come from a man aged 65-85 years with acute or convalescent COVID-19.

V and J are TRBV28 and TRBJ2-7, with 7 bases aligning to TRBD2. The trim removed 2 bases at V and 5 bases at J, leaving 15 bases unmatched. Germline V lookup: CDR1 MDHEN, CDR2 SYDVKM. The CDR3 sequence is 17 residues long. The CDR3 coding sequence is TGTGCCAGCAGTTTAGGTTCTAGCGGAGGGCCTTATGACGAGCAGTACTTC. Translating it yields CASSLGSSGGPYDEQYF.

The count of this clone is one. The V and J genes are TRBV2 and TRBJ1-2, with D possibly matching TRBD1 (5 bases). Looked up from germline, CDR1 is SNHLY and CDR2 is FYNNEI. This CDR3 is 16 amino acids long. The germline V and J ends were trimmed by 1 base and 6 bases, with 18 bases remaining between them. CDR3 sequence: CASSEDRQVGRDGYTF. CDR3 DNA: TGTGCCAGCAGTGAAGATAGGCAGGTCGGCAGGGATGGCTACACCTTC.

V gene TRBV6-5 combines with J gene TRBJ2-2, with D possibly matching TRBD2 (5 bases). Germline V lookup: CDR1 MNHEY, CDR2 SVGAGI. This CDR3 contains 13 residues. Trimming cost V 7 bases and J 9 bases, with 15 bases left between them. In DNA form, the CDR3 reads TGTGCCAGCATCTTGGACTGGACCCGGGAGCTGTTTTTT. This sequence encodes CASILDWTRELFF.

V gene TRBV11-2 combines with J gene TRBJ2-7, with 7 positions matching TRBD1. The CDR3 covers 16 residues. The V and J ends lost 6 bases and 2 bases, in that order; junction bases with no gene match: 13. In germline, CDR1 is SGHAT, CDR2 FQNNGV. CDR3 nucleotides: TGTGCCAGCAGACAACTAAGGGGGCGGACCACCTACGAGCAGTACTTC. Translation gives CASRQLRGRTTYEQYF.

There are a few counts of this clone. The rearrangement uses TRBV6-2 or TRBV6-3 and TRBJ1-1; 7 bases map to TRBD1. Germline V gives CDR1 MNHEY, CDR2 SVGEGT. The CDR3 length is 17 residues. V lost 5 bases and J lost 0; bases outside the gene matches: 12. CDR3 sequence: CASSNLGKGTVNTEAFF. The DNA of the CDR3 is TGTGCCAGCAGTAATCTCGGTAAGGGGACAGTGAACACTGAAGCTTTCTTT.

The chain employs TRBV15 and TRBJ2-7; 8 positions agree with TRBD2. There are 15 residues in the CDR3. CDR1 and CDR2 from the germline V gene are LNHNV and YYDKDF (reference sequence). Trimming took 6 bases from V and 4 from J; bases not matched to a gene: 11. CDR3: CATRSYSGSLYEQYF. For the CDR3, the DNA is TGTGCCACCAGATCGTACAGCGGGAGTCTTTACGAGCAGTACTTC.

The chain joins TRBV23-1 to TRBJ1-1; tentative D call: TRBD1 (5 bases). TRBV23-1 is given ORF status, its function remaining uncertain. This CDR3 contains 14 residues. With 3 bases removed from V and 3 bases from J, the gap between germline ends came to 11 bases. This chain's CDR3 is CASSQLRGYTEAFF. CDR3 DNA sequence: TGCGCCAGCAGTCAGTTAAGGGGTTACACTGAAGCTTTCTTT.

The gene calls are TRBV2 and TRBJ1-5, with D uncertain. The germline V and J ends were trimmed by 10 bases and 8 bases, with 3 bases remaining between them. The CDR3 totals 8 residues. Germline V gives CDR1 SNHLY, CDR2 FYNNEI. The CDR3 DNA is TGTGCCAACAAGCCCCAGCATTTT. This encodes CANKPQHF.

The chain recombines TRBV12-5 with TRBJ1-6; D ambiguous. Germline CDR1 LGHNT, CDR2 FRNRAP. Trimming left V 1 base short and J 14 bases short, with 12 bases between. The CDR3 loop spans 13 amino acids. The CDR3 loop is CASGLAESGTLHF. The CDR3 coding sequence is TGTGCTAGTGGTTTGGCCGAGTCGGGGACCCTCCACTTT.

V and J are TRBV7-2 and TRBJ1-2; 8 bases line up with TRBD1. Germline CDR1 and CDR2: SGHTA and FQGNSA. After removal of 1 base from V and 7 bases from J, the junction contained 8 bases not matched to a gene. The CDR3 is made up of 15 amino acids. CDR3 DNA sequence: TGTGCCAGCAGCTTAGTCCCAGGGGGCGCGAGTGGCTACACCTTC. Protein: CASSLVPGGASGYTF.

This chain connects TRBV24-1 to TRBJ2-1; 7 bases are shared with TRBD2. J gave up 1 base and V 4 bases, and 6 bases lay outside the gene matches. Germline CDR1 reads KGHDR; CDR2 reads SFDVKD. The CDR3 has 16 residues. The CDR3 reads CATSEPLARSYNEQFF. CDR3 nucleotide sequence: TGTGCCACCAGTGAACCACTAGCGAGATCCTACAATGAGCAGTTCTTC.

This clone has just a few counts. The V call is TRBV25-1, the J call TRBJ1-1; TRBD1 might be the D (6 bases). This CDR3 spans 14 amino acids. CDR1 and CDR2 (germline): MGHDK, SYGVNS. V lost 6 bases and J lost 4, with 15 bases in between. CDR3 DNA sequence: TGTGCCAGCAGGAGGACAGATGTTGCCACTGAAGCTTTCTTT. Protein: CASRRTDVATEAFF.

The chain has TRBV6-1 and TRBJ2-3; TRBD2 aligns across 12 bases. Germline CDR1 reads MNHNS; CDR2 reads SASEGT. This CDR3 contains 16 residues. The ends lost 3 bases at V and 0 bases at J; junction bases unmatched: 1. CDR3 nucleotides: TGTGCCAGCAGTGATGGACTAGCGGGGAGCACAGATACGCAGTATTTT. Translated, it gives CASSDGLAGSTDTQYF.

The chain is built from TRBV11-2 and TRBJ2-5; no clear D. V was cut by 1 base and J by 2 bases, with 8 bases left in between. There are 14 residues in the CDR3. The germline V gene has CDR1 SGHAT and CDR2 FQNNGV. The CDR3: CASSLGGLQETQYF. The CDR3 DNA sequence: TGTGCCAGCAGCTTAGGAGGCCTACAAGAGACCCAGTACTTC. Full variable domain (missing parts from reference TRBV11-2 and TRBJ2-5): EAGVAQSPRYKIIEKRQSVAFWCNPISGHATLYWYQQILGQGPKLLIQFQNNGVVDDSQLPKDRFSAERLKGVDSTLKIQPAKLEDSAVYLCASSLGGLQETQYFGPGTRLLVL.

The chain recombines TRBV6-2 or TRBV6-3 with TRBJ2-7; TRBD1 matches at 10 bases. V lost 3 bases to trimming and J lost 5 bases; unmatched junction nucleotides: 16. From germline, CDR1 is MNHEY and CDR2 SVGEGT. The CDR3 covers 18 residues. This CDR3 is CASSYSKHRTGGGNEQYF. The CDR3 DNA follows: TGTGCCAGCAGTTATTCGAAACACCGGACAGGGGGAGGAAACGAGCAGTACTTC.

CDR3: CASSLEQGASGNTIYF. The CDR3 bases are TGCGCCAGCAGCTTGGAACAGGGGGCTTCAGGAAACACCATATATTTT. The chain combines TRBV5-1 with TRBJ1-3; 9 bases are shared with TRBD1. The germline V gene encodes CDR1 SGHRS and CDR2 YFSETQ. There are 16 residues in the CDR3. V gave up 0 bases and J gave up 4 bases; unmatched junction bases: 5.

The chain links TRBV16 to TRBJ1-1; D call uncertain. Germline V gene data show CDR1 as KGHSY and CDR2 as FQNENV. The CDR3 has 16 amino acids. V gave up 4 bases and J gave up 0 bases, with 15 bases separating them. The CDR3 region is CASSPMVARLNTEAFF. The CDR3 coding sequence is TGTGCCAGCAGCCCTATGGTTGCCAGGCTGAACACTGAAGCTTTCTTT. The variable domain in full, with the rest retrieved from reference TRBV16 and TRBJ1-1, is GEEVAQTPKHLVRGEGQKAKLYCAPIKGHSYVFWYQQVLKNEFKFLISFQNENVFDETGMPKERFSAKCLPNSPCSLEIQATKLEDSAVYFCASSPMVARLNTEAFFGQGTRLTVV.

CDR3 sequence reads: CASTSPGTGTDTQYF. DNA of the CDR3: TGTGCCAGCACCTCTCCGGGAACAGGCACAGATACGCAGTATTTT. The genes are TRBV28 and TRBJ2-3; perhaps TRBD2 as D (5 bases). Trimming removed 7 bases at V and 1 base at J, with 15 bases between. The CDR3 spans 15 residues. Per germline, CDR1 MDHEN and CDR2 SYDVKM.

The rearrangement uses TRBV5-5 and TRBJ2-1, with 8 nucleotides matching TRBD2. The V segment lost 2 bases and the J segment 6 bases; nucleotides outside the gene matches: 4. The CDR3 is 14 residues long. Looked up from germline, CDR1 is SGHKS and CDR2 is YYEKEE (reference sequence). This CDR3 is CASSLTGGFNEQFF. For the CDR3, the DNA is TGTGCCAGCAGCTTAACGGGGGGGTTCAATGAGCAGTTCTTC.

The CDR3 spells CASSLGVASTYEQYF. The CDR3 DNA reads as TGTGCCAGCAGTCTCGGGGTCGCCTCGACCTACGAGCAGTACTTC. The chain joins TRBV5-4 to TRBJ2-7, with D possibly TRBD2 on 5 matching bases. V was clipped by 5 bases and J by 2 bases, with 17 bases between them. The CDR3 sequence is 15 residues long. CDR1 is SGHNT and CDR2 is YYREEE in the germline V gene (reference sequence).

The chain recombines TRBV23-1 with TRBJ1-1; weak D call: TRBD1 (6 bases). TRBV23-1 has ORF status, its function being uncertain. V dropped 7 bases and J dropped 4 bases, with 19 bases sitting between them. This CDR3 has 15 amino acids. The CDR3 DNA follows: TGCGCCAGCATTTCGGTAGTACAGGGCGGCACTGAAGCTTTCTTT. Translation: CASISVVQGGTEAFF.